The clone carrying this T cell receptor (beta chain) was recorded at least ten times. Its target is unknown. Germline CDR1 reads MRHNA; CDR2 reads SNTAGT. The CDR3 consists of 15 residues. V lost 0 bases and J lost 3, with 9 bases in between. Ahead of thyroid surgery, no patient had received treatment of any kind. Through MiXCR, TCRdb re-clonotyped the PCR reads. Here the sample spans about 59,000 clones, 15% to 20% being singletons. This sample was included in a study of metastatic and nonmetastatic thyroid tumors. Overall study: Patients with malignant and benign thyroid disease provided blood and tumor or nodule tissue, whose repertoires were compared. Whole-study results and caveats: Benign nodules were reported to have significantly lower TCR beta diversity than malignant thyroid tumors, in blood and tumor.

The sequencing sample was made of blood. The chain is built from TRBV6-4 and TRBJ2-1; D is possibly TRBD1 (6 bases). The source is a male donor with papillary thyroid cancer or a benign thyroid nodule (not recorded which). Some clones in this sample may be carry-over from other donors' samples. This CDR3 reads CASSDSPGDYNEQFF. The CDR3 region has the DNA TGTGCCAGCAGTGACTCGCCAGGGGACTACAATGAGCAGTTCTTC.